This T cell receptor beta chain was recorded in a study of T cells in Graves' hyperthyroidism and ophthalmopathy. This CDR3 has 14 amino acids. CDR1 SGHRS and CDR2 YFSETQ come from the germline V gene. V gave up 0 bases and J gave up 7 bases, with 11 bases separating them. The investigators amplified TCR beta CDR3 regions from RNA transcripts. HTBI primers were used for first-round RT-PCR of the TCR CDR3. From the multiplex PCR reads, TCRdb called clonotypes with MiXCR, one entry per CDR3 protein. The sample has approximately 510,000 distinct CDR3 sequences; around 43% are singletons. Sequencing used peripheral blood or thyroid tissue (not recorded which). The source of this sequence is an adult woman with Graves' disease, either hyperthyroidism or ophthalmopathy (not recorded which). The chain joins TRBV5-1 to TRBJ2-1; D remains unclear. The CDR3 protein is CASSLESFSNEQFF. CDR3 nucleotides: TGCGCCAGCAGCTTGGAGTCGTTCTCGAATGAGCAGTTCTTC.